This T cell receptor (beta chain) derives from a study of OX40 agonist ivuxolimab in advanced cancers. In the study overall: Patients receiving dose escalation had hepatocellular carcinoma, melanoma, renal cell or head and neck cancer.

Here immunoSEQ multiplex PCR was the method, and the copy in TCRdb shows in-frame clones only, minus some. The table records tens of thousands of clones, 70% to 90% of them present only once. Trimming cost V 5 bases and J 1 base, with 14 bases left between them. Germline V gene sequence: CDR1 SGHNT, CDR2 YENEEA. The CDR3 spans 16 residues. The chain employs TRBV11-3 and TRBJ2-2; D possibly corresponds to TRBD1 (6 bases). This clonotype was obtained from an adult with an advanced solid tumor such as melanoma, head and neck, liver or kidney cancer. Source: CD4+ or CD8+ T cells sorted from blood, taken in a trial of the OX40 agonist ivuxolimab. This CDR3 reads CASSLTGTRNTGELFF. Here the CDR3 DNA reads TGTGCCAGCAGCCTGACCGGGACACGGAACACCGGGGAGCTGTTTTTT.